The 4 T cell receptor beta chains in this list originate from one sample, sequenced in a study of CD8 T cells in ankylosing spondylitis (dated by TCRdb to about 2017). The library was obtained by 5' RACE. Sequencing was performed on an Illumina HiSeq 2500. TCRdb itself trimmed the public reads at Q25 with fastp, ran MiXCR and retained productive beta chains. Entries are consolidated by CDR3 protein sequence, retaining the most common genes and DNA. In this sample the table shows about 33,000 distinct CDR3 sequences, approximately 11% of which occur a single time. The top ten clonotypes cover 20% of the sample. Sequencing was done on a sample of synovial fluid, either unsorted or a sorted T cell fraction (not recorded which). The source of these receptors is a male donor with ankylosing spondylitis.

By share, this clonotype counts as medium-sized. The J gene is TRBJ2-3, the V gene TRBV5-1, with D possibly being TRBD2 (5 bases). The CDR3 extends over 15 amino acids. V was clipped by 2 bases and J by 2 bases, with 12 bases between them. Germline CDR1 and CDR2: SGHRS and YFSETQ. CDR3 in amino acids: CASSLTTGITDTQYF. The CDR3 DNA follows: TGCGCCAGCAGCTTAACAACGGGGATCACAGATACGCAGTATTTT.

The sample holds a few counts of this clonotype. The chain has TRBV12-3 or TRBV12-4 and TRBJ1-5; 8 bases agree with TRBD1. The CDR3 contains 14 residues. The ends lost 6 bases at V and 7 bases at J; junction bases unmatched: 8. In DNA form, the CDR3 reads TGTGCCAGCAGCGGACAGGGTGGGAGCCAGCCCCAGCATTTT. This codes for CASSGQGGSQPQHF.

In its sample, this clonotype was seen a few times. The chain links TRBV4-2 to TRBJ1-2, with 7 bases aligning to TRBD1. After removal of 0 bases from V and 5 bases from J, the junction contained 21 bases not matched to a gene. This CDR3 has 20 residues. Per the germline V gene, CDR1 is LGHNA and CDR2 is YNFKEQ. The CDR3 coding sequence is TGTGCCAGCAGCCAAGAAGGCCTTAAACTAGGGTGGACAGGAGAGTATGGCTACACCTTC. As protein: CASSQEGLKLGWTGEYGYTF.

This clonotype was detected many times. J is TRBJ2-1 and V is TRBV6-2 or TRBV6-3; D call uncertain. Germline V gene data show CDR1 as MNHEY and CDR2 as SVGEGT. With 6 bases removed from V and 4 bases from J, the gap between germline ends came to 4 bases. This CDR3 comprises 11 residues. The CDR3 region is CASSLYNEQFF. DNA of the CDR3: TGTGCCAGCAGCCTGTACAATGAGCAGTTCTTC.